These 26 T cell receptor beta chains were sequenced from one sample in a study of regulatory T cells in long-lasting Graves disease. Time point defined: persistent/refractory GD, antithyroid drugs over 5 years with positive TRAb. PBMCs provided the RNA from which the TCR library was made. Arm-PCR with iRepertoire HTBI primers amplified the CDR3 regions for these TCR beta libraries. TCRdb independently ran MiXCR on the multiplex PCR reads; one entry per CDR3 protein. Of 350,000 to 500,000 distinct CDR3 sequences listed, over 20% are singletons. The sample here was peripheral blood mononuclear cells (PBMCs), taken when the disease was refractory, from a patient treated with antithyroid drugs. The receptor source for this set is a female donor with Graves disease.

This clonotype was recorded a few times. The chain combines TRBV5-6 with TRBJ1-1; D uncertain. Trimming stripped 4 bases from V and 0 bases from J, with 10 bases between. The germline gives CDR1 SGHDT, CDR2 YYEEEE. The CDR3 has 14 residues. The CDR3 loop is CASSVMGMNTEAFF. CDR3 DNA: TGTGCCAGCAGCGTTATGGGGATGAACACTGAAGCTTTCTTT.

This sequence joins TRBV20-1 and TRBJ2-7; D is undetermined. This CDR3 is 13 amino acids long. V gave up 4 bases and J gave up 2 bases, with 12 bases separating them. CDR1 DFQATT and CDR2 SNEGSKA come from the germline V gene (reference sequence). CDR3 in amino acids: CSANSRPPYEQYF. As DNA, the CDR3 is TGCAGTGCTAATTCGAGGCCGCCCTACGAGCAGTACTTC.

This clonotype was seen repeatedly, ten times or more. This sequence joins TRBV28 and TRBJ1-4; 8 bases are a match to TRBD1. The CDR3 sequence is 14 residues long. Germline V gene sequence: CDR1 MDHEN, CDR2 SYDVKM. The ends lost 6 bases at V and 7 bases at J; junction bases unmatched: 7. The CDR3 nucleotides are TGTGCCAGCAGATCGACAGGGGCGGGTGAAAAACTGTTTTTT. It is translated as CASRSTGAGEKLFF.

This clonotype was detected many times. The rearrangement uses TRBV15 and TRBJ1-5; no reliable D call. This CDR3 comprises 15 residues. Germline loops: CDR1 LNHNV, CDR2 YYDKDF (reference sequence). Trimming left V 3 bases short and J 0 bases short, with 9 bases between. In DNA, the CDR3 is TGTGCCACCAGCAGTCACAGAGGTAGCAATCAGCCCCAGCATTTT. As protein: CATSSHRGSNQPQHF.

This CDR3 is CASSDDRGKTEAFF. Here the CDR3 DNA reads TGTGCCAGCAGCGACGACAGGGGGAAAACTGAAGCTTTCTTT. This chain connects TRBV5-5 to TRBJ1-1; 9 nucleotides agree with TRBD1. CDR1 is SGHKS, CDR2 YYEKEE, per germline (reference sequence). The length of the CDR3 is 14 residues. The J segment lost 5 bases and the V segment lost 4 bases, leaving 6 bases of the junction unmatched.

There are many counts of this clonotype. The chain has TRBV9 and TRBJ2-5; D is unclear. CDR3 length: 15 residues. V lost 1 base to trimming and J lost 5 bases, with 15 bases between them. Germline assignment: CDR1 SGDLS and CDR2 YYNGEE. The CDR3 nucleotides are TGTGCCAGCAGCGTATCGGACGGCTTGGGGGAGACCCAGTACTTC. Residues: CASSVSDGLGETQYF.

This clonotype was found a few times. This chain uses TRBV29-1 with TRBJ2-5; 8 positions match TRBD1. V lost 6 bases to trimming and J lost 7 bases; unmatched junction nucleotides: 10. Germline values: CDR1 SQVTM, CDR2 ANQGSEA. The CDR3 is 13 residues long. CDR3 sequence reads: CSVDGTGEGTQYF. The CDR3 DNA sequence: TGCAGCGTAGACGGGACAGGAGAGGGGACCCAGTACTTC.

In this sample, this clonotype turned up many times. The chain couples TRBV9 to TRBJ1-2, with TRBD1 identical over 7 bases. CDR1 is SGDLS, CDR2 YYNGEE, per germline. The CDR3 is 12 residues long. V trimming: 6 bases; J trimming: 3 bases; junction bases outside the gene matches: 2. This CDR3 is CASTDRDYGYTF. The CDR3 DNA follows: TGTGCCAGCACCGACAGGGACTATGGCTACACCTTC.

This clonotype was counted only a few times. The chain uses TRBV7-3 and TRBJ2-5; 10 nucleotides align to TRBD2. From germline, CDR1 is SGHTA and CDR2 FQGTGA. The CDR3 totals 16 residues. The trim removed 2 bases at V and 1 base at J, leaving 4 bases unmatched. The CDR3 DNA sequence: TGTGCCAGCAGCTTAGGGTCTAGCGGGGGCCAAGAGACCCAGTACTTC. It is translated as CASSLGSSGGQETQYF.

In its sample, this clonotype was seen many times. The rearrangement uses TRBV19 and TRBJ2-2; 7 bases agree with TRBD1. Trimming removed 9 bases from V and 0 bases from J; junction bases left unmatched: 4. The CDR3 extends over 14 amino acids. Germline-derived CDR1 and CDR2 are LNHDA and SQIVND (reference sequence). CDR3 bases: TGTGCCAGCAGAGGACAGGCGAACACCGGGGAGCTGTTTTTT. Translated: CASRGQANTGELFF.

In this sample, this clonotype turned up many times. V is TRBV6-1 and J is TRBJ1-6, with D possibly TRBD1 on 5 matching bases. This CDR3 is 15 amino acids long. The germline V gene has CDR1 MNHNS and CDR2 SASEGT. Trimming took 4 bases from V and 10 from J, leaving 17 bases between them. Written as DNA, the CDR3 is TGTGCCAGCAGTGTGGGGGTTGGTGGATTCTCACCCCTCCACTTT. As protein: CASSVGVGGFSPLHF.

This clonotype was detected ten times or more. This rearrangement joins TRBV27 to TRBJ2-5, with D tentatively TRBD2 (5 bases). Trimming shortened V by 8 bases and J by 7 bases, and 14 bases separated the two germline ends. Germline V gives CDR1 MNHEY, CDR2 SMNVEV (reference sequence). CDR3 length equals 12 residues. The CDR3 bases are TGTGCCAGCGGACTCCAATGGGGGACCCAGTACTTC. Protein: CASGLQWGTQYF.

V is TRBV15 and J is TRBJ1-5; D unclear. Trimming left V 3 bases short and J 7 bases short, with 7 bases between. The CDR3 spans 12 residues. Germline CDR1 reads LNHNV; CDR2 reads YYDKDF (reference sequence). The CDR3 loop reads CATSRPRQPQHF. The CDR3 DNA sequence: TGTGCCACCAGCAGGCCGAGACAGCCCCAGCATTTT.

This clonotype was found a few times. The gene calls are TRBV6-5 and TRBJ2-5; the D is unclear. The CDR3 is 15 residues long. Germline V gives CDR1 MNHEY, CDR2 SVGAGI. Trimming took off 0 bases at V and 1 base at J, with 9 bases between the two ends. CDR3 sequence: CASSYSRGRQETQYF. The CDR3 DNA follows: TGTGCCAGCAGTTACTCGAGAGGACGCCAAGAGACCCAGTACTTC.

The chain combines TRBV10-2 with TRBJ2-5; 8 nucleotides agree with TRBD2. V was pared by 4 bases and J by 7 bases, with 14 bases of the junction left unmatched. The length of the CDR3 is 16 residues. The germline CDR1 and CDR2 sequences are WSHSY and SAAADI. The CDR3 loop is CASSGRTSQASGTQYF. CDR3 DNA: TGCGCCAGCAGTGGTAGGACTAGCCAAGCCTCCGGGACCCAGTACTTC.

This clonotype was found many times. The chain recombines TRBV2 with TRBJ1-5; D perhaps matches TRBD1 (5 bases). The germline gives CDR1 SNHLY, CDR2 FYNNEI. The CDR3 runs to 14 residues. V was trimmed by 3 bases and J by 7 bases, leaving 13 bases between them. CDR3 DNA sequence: TGTGCCAGCAGTGACAGGGAAGGGTGGCAGCCCCAGCATTTT. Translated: CASSDREGWQPQHF.

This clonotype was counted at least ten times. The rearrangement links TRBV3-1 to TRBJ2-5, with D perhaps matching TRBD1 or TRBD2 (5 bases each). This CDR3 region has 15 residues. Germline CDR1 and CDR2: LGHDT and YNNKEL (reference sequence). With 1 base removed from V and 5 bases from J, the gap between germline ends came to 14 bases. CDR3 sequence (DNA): TGTGCCAGCAGCCAAGCGGGGCTAGTTGTGGAGACCCAGTACTTC. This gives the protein CASSQAGLVVETQYF.

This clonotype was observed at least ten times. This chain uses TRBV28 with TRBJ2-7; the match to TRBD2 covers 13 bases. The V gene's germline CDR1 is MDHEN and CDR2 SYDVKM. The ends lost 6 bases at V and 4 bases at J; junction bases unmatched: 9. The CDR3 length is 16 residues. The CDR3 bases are TGTGCCAGCAGAAAAGGACTAGCGGGAGTGGCATACGAGCAGTACTTC. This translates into CASRKGLAGVAYEQYF.

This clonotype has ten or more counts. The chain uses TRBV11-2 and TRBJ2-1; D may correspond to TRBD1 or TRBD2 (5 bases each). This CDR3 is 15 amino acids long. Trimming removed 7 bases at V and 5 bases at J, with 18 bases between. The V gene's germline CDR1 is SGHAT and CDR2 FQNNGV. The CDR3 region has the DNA TGTGCCAGCAACCCCCTAAGGCGAGGGGACAATGAGCAGTTCTTC. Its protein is CASNPLRRGDNEQFF.

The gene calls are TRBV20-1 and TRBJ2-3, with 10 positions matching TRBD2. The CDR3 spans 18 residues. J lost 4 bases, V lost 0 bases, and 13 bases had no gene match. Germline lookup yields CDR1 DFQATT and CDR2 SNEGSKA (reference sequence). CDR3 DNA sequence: TGCAGTGCTAGAGAAGGGACGGCGGGACTAGCGCCGCCAGATACGCAGTATTTT. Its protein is CSAREGTAGLAPPDTQYF.

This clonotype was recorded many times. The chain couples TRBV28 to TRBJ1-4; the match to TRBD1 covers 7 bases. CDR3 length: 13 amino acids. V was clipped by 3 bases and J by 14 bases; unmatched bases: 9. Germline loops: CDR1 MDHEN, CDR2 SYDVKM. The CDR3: CASSFFGQDLLFF. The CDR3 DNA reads TGTGCCAGCAGTTTTTTTGGACAGGACCTCCTGTTTTTT. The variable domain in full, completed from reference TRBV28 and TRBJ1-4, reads DVKVTQSSRYLVKRTGEKVFLECVQDMDHENMFWYRQDPGLGLRLIYFSYDVKMKEKGDIPEGYSVSREKKERFSLILESASTNQTSMYLCASSFFGQDLLFFGSGTQLSVL.

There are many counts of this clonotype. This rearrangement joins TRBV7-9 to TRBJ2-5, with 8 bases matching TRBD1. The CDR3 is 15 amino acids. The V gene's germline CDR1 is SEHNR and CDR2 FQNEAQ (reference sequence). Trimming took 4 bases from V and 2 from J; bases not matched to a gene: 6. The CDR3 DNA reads TGTGCCAGCAGCTCGGACAGGGTGGAACAAGAGACCCAGTACTTC. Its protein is CASSSDRVEQETQYF.

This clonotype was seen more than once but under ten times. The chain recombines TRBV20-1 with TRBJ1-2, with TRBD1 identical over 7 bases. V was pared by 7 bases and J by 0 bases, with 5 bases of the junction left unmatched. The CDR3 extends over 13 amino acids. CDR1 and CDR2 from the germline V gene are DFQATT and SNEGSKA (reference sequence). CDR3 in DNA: TGCAGTGTTGCCGGGACAGCTAACTATGGCTACACCTTC. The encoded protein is CSVAGTANYGYTF.

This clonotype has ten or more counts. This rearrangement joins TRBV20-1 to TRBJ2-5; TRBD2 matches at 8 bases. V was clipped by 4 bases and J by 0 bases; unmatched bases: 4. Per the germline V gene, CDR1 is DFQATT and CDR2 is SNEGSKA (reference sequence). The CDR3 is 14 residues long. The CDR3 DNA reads TGCAGTGCTACACTAGCGGCACACCAAGAGACCCAGTACTTC. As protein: CSATLAAHQETQYF.

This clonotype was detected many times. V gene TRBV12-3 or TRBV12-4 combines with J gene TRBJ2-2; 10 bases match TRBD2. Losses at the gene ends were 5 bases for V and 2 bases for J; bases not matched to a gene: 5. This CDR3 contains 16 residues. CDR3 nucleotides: TGTGCCAGCAGTACCTCTAGCGGGAGTAACACCGGGGAGCTGTTTTTT. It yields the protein CASSTSSGSNTGELFF.

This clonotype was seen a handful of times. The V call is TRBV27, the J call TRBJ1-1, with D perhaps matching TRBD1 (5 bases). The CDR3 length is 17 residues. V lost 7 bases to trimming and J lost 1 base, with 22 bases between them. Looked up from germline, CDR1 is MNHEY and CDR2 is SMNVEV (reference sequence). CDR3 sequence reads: CASTMTGAWDRNTEAFF. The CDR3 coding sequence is TGTGCCAGCACCATGACCGGGGCTTGGGATCGGAACACTGAAGCTTTCTTT.